This passage covers 5 T cell receptor beta chains from one sample sequenced in a study of blood T cell repertoires in COVID-19. Profiled with immunoSEQ multiplex PCR; TCRdb holds only in-frame clones, not every one. Of tens of thousands of clones listed, over 75% were seen once; the top ten hold about a sixth. The sample comprised peripheral blood. These receptors were collected from a man of 80 years or more with acute or convalescent COVID-19.

The chain links TRBV29-1 to TRBJ1-1; a possible D gene is TRBD1 (6 bases). Trimming stripped 4 bases from V and 11 bases from J, with 17 bases between. Germline assignment: CDR1 SQVTM and CDR2 ANQGSEA. CDR3 length: 12 residues. The CDR3, as DNA: TGCAGCGTTGGGGGGCCGGAGAGGGGCGCTTTCTTT. Protein: CSVGGPERGAFF.

The V gene is TRBV11-3, the J gene TRBJ2-3; no clear D. The CDR3 is 15 residues long. CDR1 and CDR2 from the germline V gene are SGHNT and YENEEA. Trimming took off 1 base at V and 2 bases at J, with 10 bases between the two ends. CDR3 bases: TGTGCCAGCAGCTTAGGCGCTCGCATCACAGATACGCAGTATTTT. Translation gives CASSLGARITDTQYF.

This clone was seen once. The V gene is TRBV29-1, the J gene TRBJ2-2; D is unresolved. V dropped 6 bases and J dropped 2 bases, with 13 bases sitting between them. The CDR3 has 14 amino acids. CDR1 SQVTM and CDR2 ANQGSEA come from the germline V gene. For the CDR3, the DNA is TGCAGCGTGCGCCTAGGCCCTAACACCGGGGAGCTGTTTTTT. The encoded protein is CSVRLGPNTGELFF.

The chain's CDR3 is CSVYREANYGYTF. CDR3 nucleotide sequence: TGCAGCGTTTACAGGGAAGCTAACTATGGCTACACCTTC. V usage is TRBV29-1 and J usage is TRBJ1-2, with TRBD1 as a possible D gene (6 bases). V was cut by 5 bases and J by 0 bases, with 10 bases left in between. The V gene's germline CDR1 is SQVTM and CDR2 ANQGSEA. This CDR3 region has 13 residues.

The V call is TRBV11-3, the J call TRBJ2-3, with D perhaps TRBD2 (6 bases). CDR3 length equals 14 residues. Germline assignment: CDR1 SGHNT and CDR2 YENEEA. V was trimmed by 3 bases and J by 1 base, leaving 8 bases between them. CDR3 residues: CASSFGGGTDTQYF. DNA of the CDR3: TGTGCCAGCAGCTTTGGCGGGGGCACAGATACGCAGTATTTT.